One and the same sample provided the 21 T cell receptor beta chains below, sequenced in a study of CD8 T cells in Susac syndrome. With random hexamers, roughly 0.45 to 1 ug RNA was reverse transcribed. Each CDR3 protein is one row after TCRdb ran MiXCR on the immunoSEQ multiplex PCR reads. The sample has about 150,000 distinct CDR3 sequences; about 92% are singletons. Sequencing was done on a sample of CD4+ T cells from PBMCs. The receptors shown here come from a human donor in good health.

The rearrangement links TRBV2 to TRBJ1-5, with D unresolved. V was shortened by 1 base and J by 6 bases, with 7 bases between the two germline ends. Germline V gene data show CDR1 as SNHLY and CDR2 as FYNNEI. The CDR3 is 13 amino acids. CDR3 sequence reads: CASSEGLLQPQHF. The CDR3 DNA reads TGTGCCAGCAGTGAAGGGCTACTTCAGCCCCAGCATTTT.

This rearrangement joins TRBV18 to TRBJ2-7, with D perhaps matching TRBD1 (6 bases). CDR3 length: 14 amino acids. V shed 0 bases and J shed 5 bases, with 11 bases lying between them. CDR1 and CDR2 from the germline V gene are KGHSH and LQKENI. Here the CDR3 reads CASSPPNGGNEQYF. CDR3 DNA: TGTGCCAGCTCACCACCGAATGGGGGCAACGAGCAGTACTTC. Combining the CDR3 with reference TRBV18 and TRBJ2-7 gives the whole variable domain NAGVMQNPRHLVRRRGQEARLRCSPMKGHSHVYWYRQLPEEGLKFMVYLQKENIIDESGMPKERFSAEFPKEGPSILRIQQVVRGDSAAYFCASSPPNGGNEQYFGPGTRLTVT.

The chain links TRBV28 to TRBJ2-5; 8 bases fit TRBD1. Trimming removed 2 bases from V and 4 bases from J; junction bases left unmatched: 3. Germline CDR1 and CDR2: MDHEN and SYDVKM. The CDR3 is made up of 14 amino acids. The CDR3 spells CASSLRTGRETQYF. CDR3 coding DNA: TGTGCCAGCAGTTTAAGGACAGGGCGAGAGACCCAGTACTTC.

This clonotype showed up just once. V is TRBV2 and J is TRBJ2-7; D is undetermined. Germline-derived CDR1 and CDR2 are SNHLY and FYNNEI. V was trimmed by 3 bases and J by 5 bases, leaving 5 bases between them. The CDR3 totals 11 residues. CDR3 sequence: CASSELDEQYF. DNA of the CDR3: TGTGCCAGCAGTGAGCTGGACGAGCAGTACTTC.

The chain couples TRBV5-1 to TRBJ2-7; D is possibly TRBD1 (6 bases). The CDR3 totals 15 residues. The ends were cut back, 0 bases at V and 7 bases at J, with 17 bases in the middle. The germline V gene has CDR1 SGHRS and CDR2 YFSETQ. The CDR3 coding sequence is TGCGCCAGCAGCTTGGACAGGGTAATTCGGCGGGAGCAGTACTTC. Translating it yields CASSLDRVIRREQYF.

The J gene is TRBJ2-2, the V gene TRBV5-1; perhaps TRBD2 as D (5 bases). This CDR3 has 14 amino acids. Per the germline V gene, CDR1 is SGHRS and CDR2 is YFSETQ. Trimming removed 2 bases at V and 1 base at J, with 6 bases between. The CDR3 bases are TGCGCCAGCAGCTTCGGGGAGAACACCGGGGAGCTGTTTTTT. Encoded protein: CASSFGENTGELFF.

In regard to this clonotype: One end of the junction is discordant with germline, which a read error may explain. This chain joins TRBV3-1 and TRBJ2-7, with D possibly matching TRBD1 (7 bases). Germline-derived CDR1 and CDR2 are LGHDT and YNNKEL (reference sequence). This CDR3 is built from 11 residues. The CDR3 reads CASSQGGEQYF. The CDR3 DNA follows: TGTGCCAGTAGCCAGGGGGGCGAGCAGTACTTC.

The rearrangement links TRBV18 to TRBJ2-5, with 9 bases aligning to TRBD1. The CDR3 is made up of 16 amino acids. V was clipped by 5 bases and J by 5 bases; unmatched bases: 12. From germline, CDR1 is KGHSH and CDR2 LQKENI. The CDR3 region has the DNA TGTGCCAGCTCAGAACAGGGGGCCGTCGTTATCGAGACCCAGTACTTC. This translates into CASSEQGAVVIETQYF.

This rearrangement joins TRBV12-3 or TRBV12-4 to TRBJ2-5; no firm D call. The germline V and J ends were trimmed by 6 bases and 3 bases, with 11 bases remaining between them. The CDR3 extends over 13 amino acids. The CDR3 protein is CASSATAKETQYF. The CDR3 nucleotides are TGTGCCAGCAGCGCCACAGCTAAAGAGACCCAGTACTTC.

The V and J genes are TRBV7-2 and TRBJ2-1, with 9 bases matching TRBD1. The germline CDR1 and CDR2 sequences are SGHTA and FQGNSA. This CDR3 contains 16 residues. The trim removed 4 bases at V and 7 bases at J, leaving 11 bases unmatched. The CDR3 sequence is CASSSTPGQGWNEQFF. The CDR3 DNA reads TGTGCCAGCAGCTCGACACCGGGACAGGGATGGAATGAGCAGTTCTTC. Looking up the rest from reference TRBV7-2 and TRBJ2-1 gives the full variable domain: GAGVSQSPSNKVTEKGKDVELRCDPISGHTALYWYRQSLGQGLEFLIYFQGNSAPDKSGLPSDRFSAERTGGSVSTLTIQRTQQEDSAVYLCASSSTPGQGWNEQFFGPGTRLTVL.

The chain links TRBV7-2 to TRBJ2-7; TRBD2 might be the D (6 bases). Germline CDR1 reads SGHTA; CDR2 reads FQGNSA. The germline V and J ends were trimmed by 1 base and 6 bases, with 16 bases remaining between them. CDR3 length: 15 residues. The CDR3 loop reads CASSLDATRRFEQYF. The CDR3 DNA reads TGTGCCAGCAGCTTAGACGCGACTAGGAGGTTCGAGCAGTACTTC.

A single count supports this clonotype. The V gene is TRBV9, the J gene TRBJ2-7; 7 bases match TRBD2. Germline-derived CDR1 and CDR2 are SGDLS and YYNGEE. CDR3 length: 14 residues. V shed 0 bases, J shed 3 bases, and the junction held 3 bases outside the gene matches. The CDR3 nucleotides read TGTGCCAGCAGCGTAGCAGGGACTAACTACGAGCAGTACTTC. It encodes CASSVAGTNYEQYF.

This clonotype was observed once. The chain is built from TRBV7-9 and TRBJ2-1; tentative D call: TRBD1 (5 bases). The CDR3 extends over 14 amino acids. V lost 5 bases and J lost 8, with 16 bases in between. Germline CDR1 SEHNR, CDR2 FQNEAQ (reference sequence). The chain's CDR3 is CASSLRPWGDEQFF. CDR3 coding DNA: TGTGCCAGCAGCCTCAGGCCCTGGGGCGATGAGCAGTTCTTC.

The DNA of the CDR3 is TGTGCCCCCGCCCCAGTCGCGGAGCAGTTCTTC. Translating it yields CAPAPVAEQFF. The chain couples TRBV25-1 to TRBJ2-1; no clear D gene. From germline, CDR1 is MGHDK and CDR2 SYGVNS. CDR3 size: 11 residues. Trimming stripped 11 bases from V and 10 bases from J, with 15 bases between.

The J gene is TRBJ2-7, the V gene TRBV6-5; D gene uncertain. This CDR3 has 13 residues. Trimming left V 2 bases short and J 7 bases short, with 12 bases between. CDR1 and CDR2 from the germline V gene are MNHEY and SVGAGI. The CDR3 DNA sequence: TGTGCCAGCAGTTACCAAGGGCTCGAAGAGCAGTACTTC. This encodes CASSYQGLEEQYF.

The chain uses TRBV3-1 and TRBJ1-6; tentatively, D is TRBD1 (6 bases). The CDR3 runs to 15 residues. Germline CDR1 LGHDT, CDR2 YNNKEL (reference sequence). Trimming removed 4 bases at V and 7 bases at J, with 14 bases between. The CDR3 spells CASSPMAGANSPLHF. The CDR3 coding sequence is TGTGCCAGCAGCCCCATGGCAGGGGCAAATTCACCCCTCCACTTT.

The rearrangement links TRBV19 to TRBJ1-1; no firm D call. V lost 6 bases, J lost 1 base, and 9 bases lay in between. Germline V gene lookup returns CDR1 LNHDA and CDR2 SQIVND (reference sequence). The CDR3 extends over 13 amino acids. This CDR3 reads CASRTIGNTEAFF. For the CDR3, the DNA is TGTGCCAGTAGAACCATTGGGAACACTGAAGCTTTCTTT.

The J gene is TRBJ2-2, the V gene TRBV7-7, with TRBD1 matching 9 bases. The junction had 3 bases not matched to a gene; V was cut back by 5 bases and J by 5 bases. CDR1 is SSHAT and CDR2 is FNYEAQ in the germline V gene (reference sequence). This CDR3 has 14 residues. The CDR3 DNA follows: TGTGCCAGCAGCCCCGACAGGGGGACCGGGGAGCTGTTTTTT. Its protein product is CASSPDRGTGELFF.

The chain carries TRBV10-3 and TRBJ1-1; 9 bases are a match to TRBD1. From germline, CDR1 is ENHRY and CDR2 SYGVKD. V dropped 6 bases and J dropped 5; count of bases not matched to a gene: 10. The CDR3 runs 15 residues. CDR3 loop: CAISPLDRGETEAFF. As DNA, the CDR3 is TGTGCCATCAGCCCTCTGGACAGGGGTGAAACTGAAGCTTTCTTT.

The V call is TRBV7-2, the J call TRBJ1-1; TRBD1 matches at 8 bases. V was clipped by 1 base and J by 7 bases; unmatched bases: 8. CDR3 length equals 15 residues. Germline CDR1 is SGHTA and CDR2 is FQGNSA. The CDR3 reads CASSLVQGARGEAFF. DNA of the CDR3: TGTGCCAGCAGCTTAGTCCAGGGGGCTCGTGGTGAAGCTTTCTTT.

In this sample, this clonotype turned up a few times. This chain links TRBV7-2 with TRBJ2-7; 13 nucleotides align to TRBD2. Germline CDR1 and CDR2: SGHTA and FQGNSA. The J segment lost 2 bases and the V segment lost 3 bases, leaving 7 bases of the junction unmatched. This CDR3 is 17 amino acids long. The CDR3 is CASSLRTSGGVAYEQYF. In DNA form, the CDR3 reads TGTGCCAGCAGCTTGAGGACTAGCGGGGGAGTGGCCTACGAGCAGTACTTC.